The 4 T cell receptor beta chains given below trace back to one sample, sequenced in a study of regulatory T cells in long-lasting Graves disease (dated by TCRdb to about 2021). Library construction relied on multiplex PCR. Sequenced using an Illumina HiSeq 4000. TCR beta libraries were built with iRepertoire HTBI primers and Arm-PCR amplification of CDR3 regions. TCRdb's own reprocessing of the public reads used fastp at Q25 and MiXCR and kept productive beta chains. Under each unique CDR3 protein, matching rows form one entry showing the most common genes and DNA. The sample table holds some 400,000 distinct CDR3 sequences, of which 14% to 15% were seen once. About a sixth of the sample is in the top ten clones. This sample's time point label indicates: newly diagnosed GD, antithyroid drugs for less than 3 months. For both TCR sequencing and RNA sequencing, RNA was extracted from PBMCs using TRIzol.

The sample was also reused in another study, on T cells in Graves' hyperthyroidism and ophthalmopathy.

The input for sequencing was peripheral blood mononuclear cells (PBMCs), taken at new diagnosis, from a patient treated with antithyroid drugs. These receptors were obtained from a woman younger than 45 with Graves disease. Donor details come from another sample of the same person, matched by shared clones.

The sample holds one count of this clonotype. A read error is possible here, since a much larger clone lies one base away. V gene TRBV6-9 combines with J gene TRBJ2-1, with TRBD1 as a possible D gene (5 bases). This CDR3 region has 14 residues. Germline lookup yields CDR1 MNHGY and CDR2 SVAAGI. CDR3 DNA: TGTGCCAGCAGTTACGGTGGGGCCAACAATGAGCGGTTCTTC. Translating gives CASSYGGANNERFF.

This clonotype appeared a few times. This rearrangement joins TRBV29-1 to TRBJ1-2; D is ambiguous. Germline lookup yields CDR1 SQVTM and CDR2 ANQGSEA. V dropped 6 bases and J dropped 1 base, with 15 bases sitting between them. The CDR3 totals 14 residues. CDR3 in amino acids: CSVPTSGFNYGYTF. The CDR3, as DNA: TGCAGCGTCCCCACCTCGGGTTTTAACTATGGCTACACCTTC.

This clonotype was recorded many times. The chain combines TRBV10-3 with TRBJ2-1; 7 positions match TRBD2. CDR1 is ENHRY, CDR2 SYGVKD, per germline. The V segment lost 6 bases and the J segment 9 bases; nucleotides outside the gene matches: 11. This CDR3 has 14 residues. CDR3 loop: CAISPGTTTIEQFF. CDR3 nucleotide sequence: TGTGCCATCAGCCCCGGGACTACGACTATTGAGCAGTTCTTC.

In its sample, this clonotype was seen many times. The gene calls are TRBV4-1 and TRBJ1-5, with 8 bases matching TRBD1. The junction had 5 bases not matched to a gene; V was cut back by 4 bases and J by 0 bases. This CDR3 contains 16 residues. Germline CDR1 MGHRA, CDR2 YSYEKL. The CDR3 loop reads CASSLDGQGSNQPQHF. In DNA, the CDR3 is TGCGCCAGCAGCCTCGATGGACAGGGTAGCAATCAGCCCCAGCATTTT.